This TCR beta chain was captured in a study of T-cell memory formation after mild COVID-19. Study-level information: Clustering of TCRs was largely donor specific. Overall study results and limits: The CD4+ clones that contracted clustered mainly within CM and EM, and the CD8+ clones concentrated in EMRA. There were some responding clones in pre-infection memory, which suggested that cross-reactive memory had joined. What remained unconfirmed was the SARS-CoV-2 specificity of second-wave clones peaking on day 37.

This clonotype was seen more than once but under ten times. Its antigen is undetermined. TCRdb re-derived calls from the 5' RACE reads in MiXCR, one entry per CDR3 protein. The table has nearly 250,000 distinct CDR3 sequences, just over 15% seen once; the top ten hold around 2.2%. In germline, CDR1 is GTSNPN, CDR2 SVGIG (reference sequence). V lost 6 bases and J lost 5; bases outside the gene matches: 14. This CDR3 comprises 16 residues. The specimen was PBMCs or a T cell subset sorted from them (not recorded which). V gene TRBV30 combines with J gene TRBJ2-2; TRBD2 agrees at 8 bases. The TCR comes from an adult woman who had mild COVID-19 (a few samples of this study predate the infection). Cell type and time point are not known. The CDR3 sequence: CACRNRVTGGTGELFF. In nucleotides, the CDR3 is TGTGCCTGCCGGAACCGCGTTACGGGGGGGACCGGGGAGCTGTTTTTT.